This entry concerns a single T cell receptor beta chain. There are 13 residues in the CDR3. The germline V gene encodes CDR1 SGHTA and CDR2 FQGNSA. V was shortened by 6 bases and J by 6 bases, with 11 bases between the two germline ends. The data were produced by immunoSEQ multiplex PCR, yet TCRdb's version contains in-frame clones alone and is incomplete. The sample records fewer than 40,000 clones, 80% being singletons. The data are from a study of blood T cell repertoires in COVID-19. Overall study context: Whether acute or convalescent, the COVID-19 samples came from the United States, Italy and Spain.

Sequenced sample: peripheral blood. This receptor was identified in an elderly man with acute or convalescent COVID-19. The rearrangement joins TRBV7-2 to TRBJ2-2; D not resolved. CDR3 sequence: CASSTLRSGELFF. CDR3 bases: TGTGCCAGCAGTACCCTCAGGTCCGGGGAGCTGTTTTTT.